This TCR beta chain was found in a study of T cells in Graves' hyperthyroidism and ophthalmopathy. PBMCs stemmed from approximately 9.1 ml fresh peripheral blood. Trimming took 1 base from V and 8 from J, leaving 9 bases between them. The CDR3 spans 12 residues. Germline V CDR1 and CDR2: SGHDT, YYEEEE. Researchers amplified the TCR beta CDR3 regions from RNA transcripts. The HTBI primer set was used in a first-round RT-PCR of the TCR CDR3. TCRdb re-analysed the multiplex PCR reads in MiXCR, keeping a single row per CDR3 protein. Found here are 750,000 to 950,000 distinct CDR3 sequences, roughly 37% of them singletons; the top ten hold more than 7%. This clonotype was seen ten or more times. The antigen is undetermined. Study results and limitations: The blood repertoire included most of the expanded thyroid clonotypes above 0.001.

The receptor comes from a man between 18 and 35 years old with Graves' hyperthyroidism. The specimen was blood. This sequence joins TRBV5-6 and TRBJ1-2; weak D call: TRBD1 (5 bases). The CDR3, as DNA: TGTGCCAGCAGCTTGCGCAGGGAGGGCTACACCTTC. Its translation is CASSLRREGYTF.